The present TCR beta chain was sequenced within a study of OX40 agonist ivuxolimab in advanced cancers. At the level of the whole study: Ivuxolimab was a fully human IgG2 agonistic monoclonal antibody targeting the costimulatory receptor OX40 (CD134). Partial responses were achieved by three dose-escalation patients, of whom one had hepatocellular carcinoma and two had cutaneous melanoma. Intravenous ivuxolimab was administered to patients every 2 weeks at six dose levels: 0.01, 0.1, 0.3, 1.5, 3 and 10 mg/kg. Of the 50 to 55 patients in dose escalation, some 19 had hepatocellular carcinoma, some 15 had melanoma, 9 had renal cell carcinoma and 9 had head and neck cancer. Prior anti-PD-1, anti-PD-L1 or anti-CTLA-4 therapy was permitted, and 30% to 50% of dose-escalation patients had received checkpoint inhibitors. The monotherapy dose-escalation portion (N of about 52 patients) of the phase I ivuxolimab trial is reported in the paper. Peripheral TCRbeta sequencing was intended to test whether TCR sequence diversity was altered and clonal T-cell expansion was caused by ivuxolimab. A male proportion of around 83% and a mean age of 60 years, ranging from 23 to 79, were recorded for the dose-escalation cohort.

The trial excluded patients who had a history of autoimmune disease or were on systemic immunosuppression. Peripheral blood for TCR sequencing was collected from all dose cohorts at baseline, on cycle 4 day 1, and on cycle 7 day 1. Samples came from an open-label, multicenter, first-in-human phase I dose-escalation trial of ivuxolimab. The trial enrolled adults with locally advanced or metastatic head and neck squamous cell, hepatocellular, melanoma or renal cell carcinoma. Before TCR sequencing, CD4+ T cells and CD8+ T cells from peripheral blood were sorted into separate populations. The germline V gene sets CDR1 to SGHVS and CDR2 to FQNEAQ. There are 16 amino acids in the CDR3, from cysteine to phenylalanine inclusive. Here the CDR3 DNA is all that survives: 48 bases in frame from base 1. Trimming costs V 0 bases and J 1 base, and their ends lie 10 bases apart. In regard to this clone: Its cognate antigen has yet to be identified. Within one base of it there is no much larger clone, and no base qualities were kept.

Here is what the overall study found, with its caveats: Low levels of normalized T-cell clonal expansion were also shown by some nonresponding patients. At doses of 0.1 to 3.0 mg/kg, clonal expansion of both CD4+ and CD8+ T cells in blood was seen between baseline and week 6. After ivuxolimab, more expanded clones were found on average in CD8+ T cells than in CD4+ T cells. Which antigens the clonally expanded peripheral T cells were specific for was not determined. In the 0.1-3.0 mg/kg groups, partial responders had among the lowest normalized peripheral clonal expansion, particularly in CD8+ T cells.

To sequence the TCRbeta CDR3 region, genomic DNA was isolated from the sorted cells. The immunoSEQ Assay was used to sequence the TCRbeta CDR3 regions. TCRdb carries this immuneACCESS record with in-frame sequences only. Its versions omit some clonotypes, under half of them owing to an unresolved V gene in the studies checked, with the rest unexplained. Present in this sample are 30,000 to 45,000 clones, 92% of which were seen just once. The ten largest make up around 20% of the sample. This sample comprised CD4+ or CD8+ T cells sorted from blood, obtained in a trial of the OX40 agonist ivuxolimab. Recombination linked TRBV7-8 to TRBJ1-5, with an unclear D gene assignment. The source is an adult with an advanced solid tumor such as melanoma, head and neck, liver or kidney cancer. CDR3 region: CASSLAKGRSNQPQHF. In nucleotides, the sequence is TGTGCCAGCAGCTTAGCTAAGGGCAGGAGCAATCAGCCCCAGCATTTT. Full variable domain (CDR3 extended with the reference TRBV7-8 and TRBJ1-5 proteins): GAGVSQSPRYKVAKRGQDVALRCDPISGHVSLFWYQQALGQGPEFLTYFQNEAQLDKSGLPSDRFFAERPEGSVSTLKIQRTQQEDSAVYLCASSLAKGRSNQPQHFGDGTRLSIL.